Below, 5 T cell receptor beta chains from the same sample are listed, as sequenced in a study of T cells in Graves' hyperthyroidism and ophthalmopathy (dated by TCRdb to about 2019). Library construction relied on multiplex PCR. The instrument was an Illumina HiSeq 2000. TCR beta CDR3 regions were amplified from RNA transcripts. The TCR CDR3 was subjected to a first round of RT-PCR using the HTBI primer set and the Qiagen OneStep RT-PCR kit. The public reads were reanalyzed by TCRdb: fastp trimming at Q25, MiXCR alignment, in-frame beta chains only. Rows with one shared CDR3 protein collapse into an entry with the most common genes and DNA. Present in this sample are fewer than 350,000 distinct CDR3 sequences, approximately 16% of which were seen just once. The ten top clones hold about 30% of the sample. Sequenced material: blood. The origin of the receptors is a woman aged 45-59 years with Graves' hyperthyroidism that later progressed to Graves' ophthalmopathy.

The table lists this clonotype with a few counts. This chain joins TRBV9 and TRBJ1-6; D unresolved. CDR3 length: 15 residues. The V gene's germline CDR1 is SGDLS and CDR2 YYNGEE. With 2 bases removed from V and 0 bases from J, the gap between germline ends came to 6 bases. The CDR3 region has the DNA TGTGCCAGCAGCGTCTCAAGCTCCTATAATTCACCCCTCCACTTT. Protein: CASSVSSSYNSPLHF.

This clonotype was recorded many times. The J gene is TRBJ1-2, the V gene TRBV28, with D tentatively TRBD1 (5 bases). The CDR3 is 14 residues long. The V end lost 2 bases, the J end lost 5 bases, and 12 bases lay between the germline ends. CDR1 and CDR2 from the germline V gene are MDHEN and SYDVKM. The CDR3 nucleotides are TGTGCCAGCAGTTTAACTACAGGCGGTTATGGCTACACCTTC. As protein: CASSLTTGGYGYTF.

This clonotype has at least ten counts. The CDR3 DNA reads as TGTGCCAGCAGACTTGGAAGGGGTTTCAGCCCCTACGAGCAGTACTTC. Protein sequence: CASRLGRGFSPYEQYF. This chain links TRBV27 with TRBJ2-7, with a weak D call TRBD1 (5 bases). With 6 bases removed from V and 2 bases from J, the gap between germline ends came to 20 bases. The CDR3 consists of 16 residues. Germline V gene lookup returns CDR1 MNHEY and CDR2 SMNVEV (reference sequence).

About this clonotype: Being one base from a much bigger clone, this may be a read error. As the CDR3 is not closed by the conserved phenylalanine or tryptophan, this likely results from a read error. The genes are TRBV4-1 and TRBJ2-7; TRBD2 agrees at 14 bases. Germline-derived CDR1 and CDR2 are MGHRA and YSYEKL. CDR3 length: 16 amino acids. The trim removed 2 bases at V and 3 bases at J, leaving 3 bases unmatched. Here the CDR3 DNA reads TGCGCCAGCAGCCAACCGGGGACTAGCGGGAGCTACGAGCAGTACTCC. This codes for CASSQPGTSGSYEQYS.

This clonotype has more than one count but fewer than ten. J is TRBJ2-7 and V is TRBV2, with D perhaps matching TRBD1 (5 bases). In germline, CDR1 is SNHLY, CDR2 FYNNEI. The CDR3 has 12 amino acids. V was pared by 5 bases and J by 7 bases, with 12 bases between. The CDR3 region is CASSTSGLEQYF. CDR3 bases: TGTGCCAGCAGTACCTCAGGGTTGGAGCAGTACTTC.